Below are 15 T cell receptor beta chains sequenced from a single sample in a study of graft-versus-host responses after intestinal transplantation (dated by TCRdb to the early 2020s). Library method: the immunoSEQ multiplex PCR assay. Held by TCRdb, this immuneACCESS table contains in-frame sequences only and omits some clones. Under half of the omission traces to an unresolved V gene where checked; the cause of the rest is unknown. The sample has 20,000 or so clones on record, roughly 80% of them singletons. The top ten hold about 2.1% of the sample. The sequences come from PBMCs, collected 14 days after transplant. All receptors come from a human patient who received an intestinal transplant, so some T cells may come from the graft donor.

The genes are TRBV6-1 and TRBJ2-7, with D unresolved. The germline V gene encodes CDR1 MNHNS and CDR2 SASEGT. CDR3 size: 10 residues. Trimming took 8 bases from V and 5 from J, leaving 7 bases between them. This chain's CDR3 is CASSENEQYF. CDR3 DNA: TGTGCCAGCTCGGAAAACGAGCAGTACTTC.

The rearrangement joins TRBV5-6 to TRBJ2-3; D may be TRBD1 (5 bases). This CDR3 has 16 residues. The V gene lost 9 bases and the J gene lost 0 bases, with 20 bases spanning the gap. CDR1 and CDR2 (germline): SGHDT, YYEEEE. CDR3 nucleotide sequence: TGTGCCACTAAAGGGGTTCTGGCGGATAGCACAGATACGCAGTATTTT. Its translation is CATKGVLADSTDTQYF.

The DNA for the CDR3 is TGTGCCAGCTCGTCCGGACAGGGTCGGGAGACCCAGTACTTC. Amino acid sequence: CASSSGQGRETQYF. The chain employs TRBV18 and TRBJ2-5; the match to TRBD1 covers 8 bases. The V and J ends lost 6 bases and 5 bases, in that order; junction bases with no gene match: 8. The CDR3 totals 14 residues. Germline V gives CDR1 KGHSH, CDR2 LQKENI.

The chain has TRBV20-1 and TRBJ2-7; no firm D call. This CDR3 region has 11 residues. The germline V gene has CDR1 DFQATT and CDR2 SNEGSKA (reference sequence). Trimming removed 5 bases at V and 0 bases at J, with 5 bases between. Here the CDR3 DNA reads TGCAGTGCTGCGGCCTCCTACGAGCAGTACTTC. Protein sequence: CSAAASYEQYF.

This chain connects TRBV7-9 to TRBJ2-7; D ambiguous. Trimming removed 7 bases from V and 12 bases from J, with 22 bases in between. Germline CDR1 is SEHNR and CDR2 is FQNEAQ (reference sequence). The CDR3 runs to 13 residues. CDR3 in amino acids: CASKRATATSPYF. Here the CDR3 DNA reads TGTGCCAGCAAGAGAGCCACGGCTACTTCCCCGTACTTC.

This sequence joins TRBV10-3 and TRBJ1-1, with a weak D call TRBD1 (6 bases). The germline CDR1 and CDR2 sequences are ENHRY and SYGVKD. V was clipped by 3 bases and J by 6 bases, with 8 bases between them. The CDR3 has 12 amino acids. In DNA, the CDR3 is TGTGCCATCAGTGATAAGGGGGCTGAAGCTTTCTTT. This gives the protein CAISDKGAEAFF.

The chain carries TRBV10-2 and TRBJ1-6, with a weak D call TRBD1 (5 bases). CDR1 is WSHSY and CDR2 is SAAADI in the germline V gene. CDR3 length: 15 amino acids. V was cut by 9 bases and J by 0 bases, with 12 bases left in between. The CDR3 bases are TGCGCCAGTCGGGACCCTTCCTCCTATAATTCACCCCTCCACTTT. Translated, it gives CASRDPSSYNSPLHF.

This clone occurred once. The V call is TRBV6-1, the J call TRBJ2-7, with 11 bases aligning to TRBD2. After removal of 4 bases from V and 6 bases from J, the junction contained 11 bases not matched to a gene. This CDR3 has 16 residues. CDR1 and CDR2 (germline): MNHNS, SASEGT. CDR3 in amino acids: CASSVPRLAGLSEQYF. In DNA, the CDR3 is TGTGCCAGCAGTGTACCGAGACTAGCGGGGTTGAGCGAGCAGTACTTC.

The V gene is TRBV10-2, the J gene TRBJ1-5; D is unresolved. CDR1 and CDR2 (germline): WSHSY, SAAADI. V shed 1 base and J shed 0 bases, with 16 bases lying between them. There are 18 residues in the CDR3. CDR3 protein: CASSEWSGEGYSNQPQHF. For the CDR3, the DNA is TGCGCCAGCAGTGAGTGGTCCGGCGAGGGCTATAGCAATCAGCCCCAGCATTTT.

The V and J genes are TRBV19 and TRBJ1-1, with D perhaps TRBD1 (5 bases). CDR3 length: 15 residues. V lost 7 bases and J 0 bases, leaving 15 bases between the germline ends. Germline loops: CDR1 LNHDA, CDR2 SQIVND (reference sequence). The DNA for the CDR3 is TGTGCCAGTATAGTCTCGGGGGGACTGAACACTGAAGCTTTCTTT. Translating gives CASIVSGGLNTEAFF.

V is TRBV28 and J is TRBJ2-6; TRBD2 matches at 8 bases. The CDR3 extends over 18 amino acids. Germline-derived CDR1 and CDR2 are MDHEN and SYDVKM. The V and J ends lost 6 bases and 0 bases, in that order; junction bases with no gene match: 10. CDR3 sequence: CASSITSGAVSGANVLTF. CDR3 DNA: TGTGCCAGCAGCATTACTAGCGGTGCAGTCTCTGGGGCCAACGTCCTGACTTTC.

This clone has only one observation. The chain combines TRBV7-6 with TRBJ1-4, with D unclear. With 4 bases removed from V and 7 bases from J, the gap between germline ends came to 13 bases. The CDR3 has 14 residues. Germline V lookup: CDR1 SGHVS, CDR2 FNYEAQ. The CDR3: CASSSGPEIEKLFF. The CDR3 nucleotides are TGTGCCAGCAGCTCGGGCCCTGAGATTGAAAAACTGTTTTTT.

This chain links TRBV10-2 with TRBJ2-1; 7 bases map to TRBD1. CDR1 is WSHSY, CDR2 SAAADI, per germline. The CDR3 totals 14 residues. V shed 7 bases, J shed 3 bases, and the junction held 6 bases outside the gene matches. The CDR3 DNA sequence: TGCGCCAGCAAGGTGGGGGACAGCTACAATGAGCAGTTCTTC. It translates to CASKVGDSYNEQFF.

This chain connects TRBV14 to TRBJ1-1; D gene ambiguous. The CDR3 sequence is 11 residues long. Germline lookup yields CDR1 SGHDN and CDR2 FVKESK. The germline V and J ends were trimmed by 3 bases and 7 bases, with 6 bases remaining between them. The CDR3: CASSQEHEAFF. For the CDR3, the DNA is TGTGCCAGCAGCCAGGAGCATGAAGCTTTCTTT.

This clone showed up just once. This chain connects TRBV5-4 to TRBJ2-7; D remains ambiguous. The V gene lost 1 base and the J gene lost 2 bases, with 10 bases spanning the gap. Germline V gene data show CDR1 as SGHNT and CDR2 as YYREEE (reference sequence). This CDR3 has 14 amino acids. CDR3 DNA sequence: TGTGCCAGCAGCTTGCTCCTAAACCCCTACGAGCAGTACTTC. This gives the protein CASSLLLNPYEQYF. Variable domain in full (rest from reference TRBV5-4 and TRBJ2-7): ETGVTQSPTHLIKTRGQQVTLRCSSQSGHNTVSWYQQALGQGPQFIFQYYREEENGRGNFPPRFSGLQFPNYSSELNVNALELDDSALYLCASSLLLNPYEQYFGPGTRLTVT.